The sequence of this T cell receptor (beta chain) was determined in a study of CD8+CD57+ T cells in acquired aplastic anemia. An expansion of CD8+CD57+ cells by flow cytometry had been shown in patients chosen for sequencing. This clonotype has at least ten counts. The use of genomic DNA as template underpinned the TCR beta VDJ and CDR3 profiling. Each CDR3 protein is one row after TCRdb ran MiXCR on the reads. The top ten clones hold 1.1% of a sample with 150,000 to 200,000 distinct CDR3 sequences, around 48% of them seen once. The sample was sorted CD4+, CD8+, or CD8+CD57+ T cells (not recorded which) from PBMCs. The sequence derives from a human donor with aplastic anemia.

CDR3 bases: TGTGCCAGCGTCGGGGCGTCGGGGGGCCTCGCAGATACGCAGTATTTT. It is translated as CASVGASGGLADTQYF. J is TRBJ2-3 and V is TRBV2, with D tentatively TRBD2 (7 bases). The V gene's germline CDR1 is SNHLY and CDR2 FYNNEI. The V gene lost 8 bases and the J gene lost 4 bases, with 22 bases spanning the gap. CDR3 length equals 16 residues.